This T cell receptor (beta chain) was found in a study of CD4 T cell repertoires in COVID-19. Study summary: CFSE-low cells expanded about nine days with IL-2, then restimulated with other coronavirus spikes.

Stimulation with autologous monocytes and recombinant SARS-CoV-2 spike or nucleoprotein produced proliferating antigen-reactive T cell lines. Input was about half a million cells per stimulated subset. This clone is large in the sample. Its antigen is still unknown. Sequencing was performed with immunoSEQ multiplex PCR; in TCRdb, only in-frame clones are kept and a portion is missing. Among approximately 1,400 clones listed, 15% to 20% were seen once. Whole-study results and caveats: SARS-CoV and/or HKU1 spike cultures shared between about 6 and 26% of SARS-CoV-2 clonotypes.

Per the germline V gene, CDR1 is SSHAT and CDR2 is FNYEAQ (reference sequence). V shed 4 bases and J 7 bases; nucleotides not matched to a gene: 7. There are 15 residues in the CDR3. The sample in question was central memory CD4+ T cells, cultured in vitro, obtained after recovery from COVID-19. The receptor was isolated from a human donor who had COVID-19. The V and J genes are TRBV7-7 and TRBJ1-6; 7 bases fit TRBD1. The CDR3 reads CASSYTGTENSPLHF. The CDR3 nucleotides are TGTGCCAGCAGCTATACCGGGACAGAAAATTCACCCCTCCACTTT.